Shown below are 31 T cell receptor beta chains from a single sample sequenced in a study of blood T cell repertoires in COVID-19. Sequenced by immunoSEQ multiplex PCR; TCRdb stores in-frame clones only, minus some. The sample has 110,000 to 150,000 clones, around 77% seen once. Input material: peripheral blood. The receptors originated from a man aged 45-60 years with active or convalescent COVID-19.

In nucleotides, the CDR3 is TGTGCCAGCAGCCCCCGGACAGGAAGGCTTGGCTATGGCTACACCTTC. Translation: CASSPRTGRLGYGYTF. This chain links TRBV9 with TRBJ1-2; 7 positions agree with TRBD1. V lost 4 bases to trimming and J lost 4 bases; unmatched junction nucleotides: 13. This CDR3 has 16 residues. Germline CDR1 reads SGDLS; CDR2 reads YYNGEE.

This clone appeared once. CDR3 sequence reads: CASSDRQGKGYYGYTF. Here the CDR3 DNA reads TGTGCCAGCAGCGATAGACAGGGAAAGGGCTACTATGGCTACACCTTC. The genes are TRBV7-8 and TRBJ1-2; 7 nucleotides line up with TRBD1. With 5 bases clipped from V and 3 bases from J, the junction kept 12 bases outside the gene matches. Germline CDR1 is SGHVS and CDR2 is FQNEAQ. The CDR3 length is 16 residues.

This clone occurred once. The genes are TRBV19 and TRBJ1-2, with D possibly being TRBD1 (5 bases). The CDR3 is made up of 14 amino acids. Germline loops: CDR1 LNHDA, CDR2 SQIVND (reference sequence). Trimming took off 6 bases at V and 3 bases at J, with 14 bases between the two ends. Here the CDR3 DNA reads TGTGCCAGTAGGGACACGGCCTCTTACTATGGCTACACCTTC. Its protein product is CASRDTASYYGYTF.

This chain connects TRBV10-2 to TRBJ1-3; weak D call: TRBD1 (5 bases). This CDR3 spans 14 amino acids. The germline V and J ends were trimmed by 7 bases and 3 bases, with 13 bases remaining between them. Germline-derived CDR1 and CDR2 are WSHSY and SAAADI. DNA for the CDR3: TGCGCCAGCACTCTTCCAGGGCTTGGAAACACCATATATTTT. It yields the protein CASTLPGLGNTIYF.

The genes are TRBV3-1 (or the pseudogene TRBV3-2) and TRBJ2-1, with D possibly TRBD1 on 6 matching bases. Trimming cost V 4 bases and J 12 bases, with 13 bases left between them. CDR3 length equals 12 residues. Per germline, CDR1 LGHDT and CDR2 YNNKEL (reference sequence). The CDR3 spells CASSPTGSPQFF. The CDR3, as DNA: TGTGCCAGCAGCCCTACAGGGTCCCCGCAGTTCTTC.

V usage is TRBV24-1 and J usage is TRBJ2-6; weak D call: TRBD1 (5 bases). The CDR3 extends over 17 amino acids. The germline CDR1 and CDR2 sequences are KGHDR and SFDVKD. Trimming took 5 bases from V and 3 from J, leaving 16 bases between them. The CDR3 spells CATSARPGIRGANVLTF. CDR3 DNA: TGTGCCACCAGTGCTCGACCAGGGATTCGTGGGGCCAACGTCCTGACTTTC.

The chain joins TRBV9 to TRBJ1-2, with no clear D. V was cut by 0 bases and J by 2 bases, with 8 bases left in between. This CDR3 region has 14 residues. Germline V gene data show CDR1 as SGDLS and CDR2 as YYNGEE. CDR3 DNA sequence: TGTGCCAGCAGCGTAGCTCTATCAAACTATGGCTACACCTTC. Residues: CASSVALSNYGYTF.

The gene calls are TRBV14 and TRBJ2-1; no definite D call. The length of the CDR3 is 14 residues. The V end lost 1 base, the J end lost 8 bases, and 12 bases lay between the germline ends. Germline V gene sequence: CDR1 SGHDN, CDR2 FVKESK. CDR3 in amino acids: CASSQAIRSDEQFF. Here the CDR3 DNA reads TGTGCCAGCAGCCAAGCAATTAGGAGCGATGAGCAGTTCTTC.

This clone was recorded a few times. The chain uses TRBV6-1 and TRBJ1-6; D is uncertain. V was cut by 0 bases and J by 5 bases, with 11 bases left in between. This CDR3 spans 16 amino acids. Germline loops: CDR1 MNHNS, CDR2 SASEGT. CDR3 coding DNA: TGTGCCAGCAGTGAAGCCCTCGGGTTCAATAATTCACCCCTCCACTTT. Its translation: CASSEALGFNNSPLHF.

The chain joins TRBV28 to TRBJ2-7, with 11 positions matching TRBD1. Unmatched junction bases numbered 8, after V lost 7 bases and J lost 3 bases. The CDR3 is 15 amino acids. CDR1 is MDHEN and CDR2 is SYDVKM in the germline V gene. CDR3 amino acids: CASITTGTGGYEQYF. Written as DNA, the CDR3 is TGTGCCAGCATCACGACCGGGACAGGGGGCTACGAGCAGTACTTC.

The genes are TRBV11-3 and TRBJ2-3; weak D call: TRBD2 (6 bases). Germline V gene data show CDR1 as SGHNT and CDR2 as YENEEA. The V and J ends lost 2 bases and 0 bases respectively, with 18 bases between them. CDR3 length: 18 residues. CDR3 sequence (DNA): TGTGCCAGCAGCTTAAGGAGGGCGAGCGCCGCTAGCACAGATACGCAGTATTTT. Protein product: CASSLRRASAASTDTQYF.

This sequence joins TRBV7-9 and TRBJ1-2; D not certain. V dropped 3 bases and J dropped 0 bases, with 11 bases sitting between them. Germline V gene sequence: CDR1 SEHNR, CDR2 FQNEAQ (reference sequence). This CDR3 has 15 amino acids. CDR3 loop: CASSLIAGANYGYTF. The CDR3 DNA sequence: TGTGCCAGCAGCTTGATAGCGGGAGCTAACTATGGCTACACCTTC.

The chain is built from TRBV7-9 and TRBJ2-1; 9 bases are shared with TRBD1. This CDR3 spans 13 amino acids. V shed 6 bases, J shed 8 bases, and the junction held 5 bases outside the gene matches. Germline CDR1 and CDR2: SEHNR and FQNEAQ (reference sequence). The CDR3: CASSTGGWDEQFF. CDR3 nucleotide sequence: TGTGCCAGCAGTACAGGGGGCTGGGATGAGCAGTTCTTC. The full variable domain, in which reference TRBV7-9 and TRBJ2-1 provide the parts outside the CDR3, is DTGVSQNPRHKITKRGQNVTFRCDPISEHNRLYWYRQTLGQGPEFLTYFQNEAQLEKSRLLSDRFSAERPKGSFSTLEIQRTEQGDSAMYLCASSTGGWDEQFFGPGTRLTVL.

The rearrangement links TRBV2 to TRBJ1-2; 10 positions match TRBD1. The V and J ends lost 6 bases and 10 bases, in that order; junction bases with no gene match: 2. The CDR3 is 11 amino acids. The V gene's germline CDR1 is SNHLY and CDR2 FYNNEI. CDR3 in amino acids: CASRGTGDYTF. The CDR3 coding sequence is TGTGCCAGCAGGGGGACAGGGGACTACACCTTC.

The chain recombines TRBV28 with TRBJ1-3; D perhaps matches TRBD1 (5 bases). The CDR3 is 14 amino acids. V lost 2 bases, J lost 4 bases, and 9 bases lay in between. The germline V gene encodes CDR1 MDHEN and CDR2 SYDVKM. Here the CDR3 DNA reads TGTGCCAGCAGTTTAATCAGGGCCGGAAACACCATATATTTT. It yields the protein CASSLIRAGNTIYF.

The gene calls are TRBV5-6 and TRBJ2-7; 9 bases match TRBD2. The V segment lost 3 bases and the J segment 1 base; nucleotides outside the gene matches: 5. Germline V CDR1 and CDR2: SGHDT, YYEEEE. The CDR3 sequence is 15 residues long. The CDR3 bases are TGTGCCAGCAGCTCAGGACTAGCGCGATCCTACGAGCAGTACTTC. This gives the protein CASSSGLARSYEQYF.

The chain employs TRBV7-2 and TRBJ1-4; D is perhaps TRBD1 (6 bases). The CDR3 loop spans 15 amino acids. V was cut by 4 bases and J by 6 bases, with 15 bases left in between. Germline-derived CDR1 and CDR2 are SGHTA and FQGNSA. This chain's CDR3 is CASSYQTGSDEKLFF. The CDR3 DNA follows: TGTGCCAGCAGCTATCAAACAGGGTCGGATGAAAAACTGTTTTTT.

This clone was seen only once. This sequence joins TRBV28 and TRBJ2-1, with 8 bases lining up with TRBD1. V lost 6 bases and J lost 2; bases outside the gene matches: 6. Germline V CDR1 and CDR2: MDHEN, SYDVKM. The CDR3 extends over 15 amino acids. The CDR3 reads CASRKTGVPYNEQFF. In DNA form, the CDR3 reads TGTGCCAGCAGAAAGACAGGGGTTCCCTACAATGAGCAGTTCTTC.

The rearrangement joins TRBV27 to TRBJ1-1; a weak D match, TRBD1 (5 bases). This CDR3 has 13 amino acids. The V and J ends lost 8 bases and 1 base respectively, with 11 bases between them. Germline lookup yields CDR1 MNHEY and CDR2 SMNVEV (reference sequence). The CDR3 reads CASGGWGNTEAFF. CDR3 DNA sequence: TGTGCCAGCGGGGGGTGGGGGAACACTGAAGCTTTCTTT.

The chain employs TRBV4-1 and TRBJ2-2; D is unclear. CDR1 MGHRA and CDR2 YSYEKL come from the germline V gene. This CDR3 is built from 13 residues. Trimming cost V 3 bases and J 6 bases, with 8 bases left between them. CDR3 amino acids: CASSHPSAGELFF. For the CDR3, the DNA is TGCGCCAGCAGCCACCCCTCGGCCGGGGAGCTGTTTTTT.

This chain links TRBV7-3 with TRBJ2-5, with 11 bases matching TRBD2. Losses at the gene ends were 4 bases for V and 4 bases for J; bases not matched to a gene: 8. The CDR3 covers 16 residues. Per the germline V gene, CDR1 is SGHTA and CDR2 is FQGTGA. The CDR3: CASSSTLAGGGETQYF. Written as DNA, the CDR3 is TGTGCCAGCAGCTCAACTTTAGCGGGAGGGGGAGAGACCCAGTACTTC.

The CDR3 region is CASTPDRGGNYNEQFF. CDR3 nucleotides: TGCGCCAGCACCCCGGACAGGGGCGGTAATTACAATGAGCAGTTCTTC. This chain uses TRBV5-1 with TRBJ2-1, with 9 bases that match TRBD1. The CDR3 runs to 16 residues. Trimming removed 6 bases from V and 4 bases from J; junction bases left unmatched: 11. Germline CDR1 and CDR2: SGHRS and YFSETQ.

V is TRBV29-1 and J is TRBJ2-2; possible D gene TRBD1, 6 bases. Trimming left V 5 bases short and J 7 bases short, with 14 bases between. The CDR3 has 13 residues. Germline V gives CDR1 SQVTM, CDR2 ANQGSEA. The CDR3: CSVHQGSGGELFF. The CDR3 coding sequence is TGCAGCGTTCATCAGGGGTCTGGCGGGGAGCTGTTTTTT.

The rearrangement links TRBV4-1 to TRBJ2-4, with TRBD1 matching 7 bases. The germline V gene has CDR1 MGHRA and CDR2 YSYEKL. This CDR3 has 17 residues. Trimming took 2 bases from V and 1 from J; bases not matched to a gene: 8. The CDR3 loop is CASSQTLTGAAKNIQYF. For the CDR3, the DNA is TGCGCCAGCAGCCAAACGCTTACAGGGGCGGCCAAAAACATTCAGTACTTC.

This chain uses TRBV7-3 with TRBJ2-3; 14 bases are shared with TRBD2. V shed 5 bases and J 6 bases; nucleotides not matched to a gene: 4. Germline CDR1 is SGHTA and CDR2 is FQGTGA. The CDR3 contains 15 residues. The CDR3: CASSPRLAGGDTQYF. The CDR3 nucleotides read TGTGCCAGCAGCCCCCGACTAGCGGGAGGGGATACGCAGTATTTT.

The rearrangement links TRBV10-1 to TRBJ2-1; unclear D gene. V was pared by 6 bases and J by 0 bases, with 21 bases between. CDR1 and CDR2 from the germline V gene are WNHNN and SYGVQD (reference sequence). The CDR3 spans 18 residues. CDR3 amino acids: CASSSGSSSVSSYNEQFF. Written as DNA, the CDR3 is TGCGCCAGCAGCTCCGGGTCGAGTTCAGTTAGCTCCTACAATGAGCAGTTCTTC.

The J gene is TRBJ1-1, the V gene TRBV28; perhaps TRBD1 as D (6 bases). Germline V lookup: CDR1 MDHEN, CDR2 SYDVKM. With 5 bases removed from V and 0 bases from J, the gap between germline ends came to 16 bases. The CDR3 is 16 amino acids. Written as DNA, the CDR3 is TGTGCCAGCAGTCCACAGGGAAATTGGGTGAACACTGAAGCTTTCTTT. This sequence encodes CASSPQGNWVNTEAFF.

V usage is TRBV7-6 and J usage is TRBJ2-7, with TRBD2 matching over 7 bases. Germline CDR1 and CDR2: SGHVS and FNYEAQ. V shed 3 bases and J 4 bases; nucleotides not matched to a gene: 6. This CDR3 is built from 14 residues. The CDR3 loop reads CASSLASGGYEQYF. The CDR3 DNA reads TGTGCCAGCAGCTTGGCTAGCGGCGGATACGAGCAGTACTTC.

V and J are TRBV7-9 and TRBJ1-2, with D possibly being TRBD1 (6 bases). Trimming took off 4 bases at V and 3 bases at J, with 15 bases between the two ends. The CDR3 runs to 15 residues. Per the germline V gene, CDR1 is SEHNR and CDR2 is FQNEAQ (reference sequence). CDR3 sequence reads: CASSSRQEPHYGYTF. DNA of the CDR3: TGTGCCAGCAGCTCACGACAGGAGCCTCACTATGGCTACACCTTC.

DNA of the CDR3: TGCGCCAGCACCGACCCAGGGGTCGAGACCCAGTACTTC. Its protein is CASTDPGVETQYF. The V call is TRBV10-2, the J call TRBJ2-5; D perhaps matches TRBD1 (6 bases). Germline values: CDR1 WSHSY, CDR2 SAAADI. CDR3 length equals 13 residues. V gave up 7 bases and J gave up 5 bases, with 14 bases separating them.

J is TRBJ1-2 and V is TRBV6-5, with D possibly TRBD1 on 5 matching bases. The CDR3 spans 15 residues. V was trimmed by 4 bases and J by 7 bases, leaving 19 bases between them. From germline, CDR1 is MNHEY and CDR2 SVGAGI. The CDR3 spells CASSLGPDSMRGYTF. In DNA, the CDR3 is TGTGCCAGCAGTTTGGGTCCTGACAGTATGCGTGGCTACACCTTC.